A single sample gave rise to the 22 T cell receptor beta chains below, sequenced in a study of preoperative IRX-2 immunotherapy in early breast cancer. Using immunoSEQ multiplex PCR, the repertoire was profiled, and TCRdb retains in-frame clones only, with some absent. Seen here are about 98,000 clones, 86% observed once, and the top ten hold approximately 2%. Described treatment: preoperative locoregional IRX-2 cytokine immunotherapy. The material sequenced was tumor tissue, taken after IRX-2 immunotherapy. These receptors all stem from a human donor with breast cancer.

In its sample, this clone was seen once. The rearrangement joins TRBV28 to TRBJ2-7; 8 bases map to TRBD1. The J segment lost 4 bases and the V segment lost 3 bases, leaving 5 bases of the junction unmatched. Germline V gives CDR1 MDHEN, CDR2 SYDVKM. The CDR3 contains 14 residues. Written as DNA, the CDR3 is TGTGCCAGCAGTTTGACAGGGGAGATATACGAGCAGTACTTC. It yields the protein CASSLTGEIYEQYF. The entire variable domain, with the rest obtained from reference TRBV28 and TRBJ2-7, is as follows: DVKVTQSSRYLVKRTGEKVFLECVQDMDHENMFWYRQDPGLGLRLIYFSYDVKMKEKGDIPEGYSVSREKKERFSLILESASTNQTSMYLCASSLTGEIYEQYFGPGTRLTVT.

DNA of the CDR3: TGTGCCAGCAGTTATCAGGGGGGCGCTGGGGCCATGAACACTGAAGCTTTCTTT. Encoded protein: CASSYQGGAGAMNTEAFF. J is TRBJ1-1 and V is TRBV28, with TRBD1 identical over 7 bases. This CDR3 comprises 18 residues. J lost 0 bases, V lost 4 bases, and 14 bases had no gene match. The V gene's germline CDR1 is MDHEN and CDR2 SYDVKM.

The rearrangement joins TRBV6-8 to TRBJ1-3; 7 bases match TRBD1. CDR3 size: 15 residues. The V segment lost 6 bases and the J segment 0 bases; nucleotides outside the gene matches: 5. Looked up from germline, CDR1 is MNHGY and CDR2 is SAAAGT. The CDR3 region is CASSVDRDSGNTIYF. As DNA, the CDR3 is TGTGCCAGCAGCGTCGACAGGGACTCTGGAAACACCATATATTTT.

The V and J genes are TRBV28 and TRBJ2-1; 9 bases are shared with TRBD2. Germline trimming cut 6 bases from V and 0 bases from J; bases unmatched to any gene: 15. The germline CDR1 and CDR2 sequences are MDHEN and SYDVKM. The CDR3 has 19 residues. CDR3 nucleotides: TGTGCCAGCAGCCTGGCAGGTCAAGCGGGGGGAAGCTCCTACAATGAGCAGTTCTTC. Residues: CASSLAGQAGGSSYNEQFF.

The chain has TRBV9 and TRBJ2-2; D is possibly TRBD1 (5 bases). Germline loops: CDR1 SGDLS, CDR2 YYNGEE. V gave up 5 bases and J gave up 4 bases, with 15 bases separating them. This CDR3 region has 15 residues. This chain's CDR3 is CASSDSFDGTGELFF. The CDR3 bases are TGTGCCAGCAGTGACAGCTTCGACGGCACCGGGGAGCTGTTTTTT.

This chain joins TRBV15 and TRBJ1-1; D ambiguous. There are 16 residues in the CDR3. With 0 bases removed from V and 5 bases from J, the gap between germline ends came to 16 bases. Germline loops: CDR1 LNHNV, CDR2 YYDKDF (reference sequence). This CDR3 reads CATSRDLGNPATEAFF. The CDR3 nucleotides read TGTGCCACCAGCAGAGATCTCGGAAACCCGGCGACTGAAGCTTTCTTT. Using reference TRBV15 and TRBJ1-1 for the parts outside the CDR3, the full variable domain is DAMVIQNPRYQVTQFGKPVTLSCSQTLNHNVMYWYQQKSSQAPKLLFHYYDKDFNNEADTPDNFQSRRPNTSFCFLDIRSPGLGDTAMYLCATSRDLGNPATEAFFGQGTRLTVV.

In its sample, this clone was seen a few times. V gene TRBV11-3 combines with J gene TRBJ1-6, with 7 nucleotides matching TRBD1. The CDR3 is made up of 15 amino acids. V was pared by 5 bases and J by 7 bases, with 8 bases of the junction left unmatched. Per germline, CDR1 SGHNT and CDR2 YENEEA. CDR3 residues: CASSQPDRDNSPLHF. CDR3 DNA: TGTGCCAGCAGCCAACCAGACAGGGACAATTCACCCCTCCACTTT.

The chain is built from TRBV5-1 and TRBJ1-6; D remains ambiguous. The CDR3 runs to 14 residues. Germline V lookup: CDR1 SGHRS, CDR2 YFSETQ. The V end lost 7 bases, the J end lost 7 bases, and 15 bases lay between the germline ends. DNA of the CDR3: TGCGCCAGCCGCCACGAGGGCCCGAATTCACCCCTCCACTTT. Translated, it gives CASRHEGPNSPLHF.

The V gene is TRBV28, the J gene TRBJ2-2, with TRBD2 matching 9 bases. With 8 bases clipped from V and 3 bases from J, the junction kept 10 bases outside the gene matches. This CDR3 has 16 amino acids. Germline V lookup: CDR1 MDHEN, CDR2 SYDVKM. The CDR3 nucleotides read TGTGCCAGCGGGGGACCGTTAGCGGGAGACACCGGGGAGCTGTTTTTT. Its translation: CASGGPLAGDTGELFF.

Worth noting for this clone: The same CDR3 arises from other DNA sequences in this sample as well. The gene calls are TRBV5-1 and TRBJ1-1, with a weak D call TRBD1 (5 bases). This CDR3 region has 14 residues. Per germline, CDR1 SGHRS and CDR2 YFSETQ. Trimming shortened V by 1 base and J by 1 base, and 8 bases separated the two germline ends. The DNA of the CDR3 is TGCGCCAGCAGCTTGACAGGTTCGAACACTGAAGCTTTCTTT. Residues: CASSLTGSNTEAFF.

The chain links TRBV19 to TRBJ1-2; TRBD1 is a possible D gene (5 bases). This CDR3 has 11 residues. V lost 7 bases and J lost 4, with 7 bases in between. The germline V gene encodes CDR1 LNHDA and CDR2 SQIVND (reference sequence). DNA of the CDR3: TGTGCCAGTACCGACAGCTATGGCTACACCTTC. Protein sequence: CASTDSYGYTF.

This clone appeared a single time. The V call is TRBV6-8, the J call TRBJ1-1, with no clear D. The germline V and J ends were trimmed by 8 bases and 0 bases, with 7 bases remaining between them. CDR3 length equals 12 residues. CDR1 and CDR2 from the germline V gene are MNHGY and SAAAGT. In nucleotides, the CDR3 is TGTGCCAGCGGCCCCATGAACACTGAAGCTTTCTTT. Encoded protein: CASGPMNTEAFF.

V usage is TRBV6-8 and J usage is TRBJ1-5; 8 bases map to TRBD1. V was clipped by 0 bases and J by 0 bases; unmatched bases: 4. The CDR3 sequence is 17 residues long. The germline CDR1 and CDR2 sequences are MNHGY and SAAAGT. The CDR3 bases are TGTGCCAGCAGTTACTCTTGGACAGGGAATAGCAATCAGCCCCAGCATTTT. Translating it yields CASSYSWTGNSNQPQHF.

The chain has TRBV12-5 and TRBJ2-4; 7 bases are shared with TRBD2. In germline, CDR1 is LGHNT, CDR2 FRNRAP. The J segment lost 8 bases and the V segment lost 7 bases, leaving 5 bases of the junction unmatched. The CDR3 contains 12 residues. The CDR3 sequence: CASAPGGYIQYF. CDR3 nucleotide sequence: TGTGCTAGTGCCCCCGGGGGGTACATTCAGTACTTC.

In regard to this clone: The same CDR3 is also encoded by other DNA sequences in this sample. The chain links TRBV18 to TRBJ2-7, with D perhaps TRBD1 (5 bases). Trimming pared 2 bases from V and 4 bases from J, leaving 9 bases between. The CDR3 loop spans 13 amino acids. CDR1 is KGHSH and CDR2 is LQKENI in the germline V gene. CDR3 coding DNA: TGTGCCAGCTCACCAAGGGGTAGTTACGAGCAGTACTTC. Amino acids: CASSPRGSYEQYF.

This chain uses TRBV5-1 with TRBJ2-5; TRBD2 matches at 12 bases. The junction had 4 bases not matched to a gene; V was cut back by 2 bases and J by 5 bases. Per the germline V gene, CDR1 is SGHRS and CDR2 is YFSETQ. This CDR3 comprises 15 residues. CDR3 in amino acids: CASSLLAGGQETQYF. CDR3 coding DNA: TGCGCCAGCAGCTTACTAGCGGGGGGTCAGGAGACCCAGTACTTC.

The chain carries TRBV28 and TRBJ1-2; D unresolved. The CDR3 is 13 amino acids. Germline V lookup: CDR1 MDHEN, CDR2 SYDVKM. Trimming shortened V by 7 bases and J by 2 bases, and 11 bases separated the two germline ends. In DNA, the CDR3 is TGTGCCAGCACCGCAGCATTAAACTATGGCTACACCTTC. Amino acid sequence: CASTAALNYGYTF.

The chain is built from TRBV9 and TRBJ2-7; D gene ambiguous. The CDR3 is 15 amino acids. CDR1 is SGDLS, CDR2 YYNGEE, per germline. V shed 3 bases and J shed 6 bases, with 19 bases lying between them. The CDR3 here is CASSAARAHKGEQYF. The DNA of the CDR3 is TGTGCCAGCAGCGCCGCACGGGCCCATAAAGGCGAGCAGTACTTC. The full variable domain, in which reference TRBV9 and TRBJ2-7 provide the parts outside the CDR3, is DSGVTQTPKHLITATGQRVTLRCSPRSGDLSVYWYQQSLDQGLQFLIQYYNGEERAKGNILERFSAQQFPDLHSELNLSSLELGDSALYFCASSAARAHKGEQYFGPGTRLTVT.

V and J are TRBV30 and TRBJ1-4, with a possible D match to TRBD1 (5 bases). The CDR3 is made up of 12 amino acids. V dropped 7 bases and J dropped 4 bases, with 10 bases sitting between them. Germline V CDR1 and CDR2: GTSNPN, SVGIG (reference sequence). CDR3 loop: CAFGTLNEKLFF. The CDR3 nucleotides read TGTGCCTTCGGGACTCTTAATGAAAAACTGTTTTTT.

This clone was counted a single time. The chain has TRBV14 and TRBJ1-1, with no clear D. The V and J ends lost 4 bases and 7 bases respectively, with 13 bases between them. The CDR3 is 13 amino acids. CDR1 SGHDN and CDR2 FVKESK come from the germline V gene. The CDR3 sequence: CASSRRRVGEAFF. In DNA form, the CDR3 reads TGTGCCAGCAGCCGTCGAAGGGTGGGTGAAGCTTTCTTT.

Concerning this clone: A read error may produce the germline difference seen at one junction end. V usage is TRBV6-4 and J usage is TRBJ1-3, with D possibly TRBD1 on 6 matching bases. This CDR3 comprises 16 residues. Germline-derived CDR1 and CDR2 are MRHNA and SNTAGT. In DNA form, the CDR3 reads TGTGCCAGCAGTTACTCGGGGCAGGGGACTGGAAACACCATATATTTT. Its protein product is CASSYSGQGTGNTIYF.

The genes are TRBV28 and TRBJ2-6, with TRBD1 identical over 7 bases. The V segment lost 0 bases and the J segment 1 base; nucleotides outside the gene matches: 0. This CDR3 is built from 16 residues. CDR1 is MDHEN and CDR2 is SYDVKM in the germline V gene. The CDR3 nucleotides read TGTGCCAGCAGTTTATGGGACAGGTCTGGGGCCAACGTCCTGACTTTC. This translates into CASSLWDRSGANVLTF.